This entry is about one T cell receptor beta chain. The data stem from a study of blood T cell repertoires in COVID-19. This CDR3 region has 14 residues. V was shortened by 7 bases and J by 3 bases, with 16 bases between the two germline ends. From germline, CDR1 is SGHRS and CDR2 YFSETQ. TCRdb's table, derived via immunoSEQ multiplex PCR, lists solely in-frame clones and lacks some. Of 140,000 or so clones listed, around 87% are singletons. The J gene is TRBJ1-2, the V gene TRBV5-1, with D hard to call. This TCR was recovered from a woman in her fifties or sixties with active or convalescent COVID-19. Sequenced sample: peripheral blood. Here the CDR3 DNA reads TGCGCCAGCGGATGGTGGGAGGGAGACTATGGCTACACCTTC. Translated, it gives CASGWWEGDYGYTF.